This T cell receptor (beta chain) was retrieved from a study of blood T cell repertoires in COVID-19. About the study: Acute and convalescent COVID-19 specimens originated in the United States, Italy and Spain. T cells, B-cell-depleted T cells, or PBMCs provided the cDNA or gDNA that served as material.

As originally analysed: Amplification of reference gene primers provided the estimated nucleated cell counts. Repertoires were generated with immunoSEQ multiplex PCR, while TCRdb's copy carries only in-frame clones and drops some. D and trimming come from the DNA, and the V and J calls and clone size come from that table. Of tens of thousands of clones in the sample, approximately 91% were seen once. CDR3 length equals 15 residues. Trimming took off 5 bases at V and 8 bases at J, with 20 bases between the two ends. Germline-derived CDR1 and CDR2 are KGHDR and SFDVKD. The source material was peripheral blood. The V call is TRBV24-1, the J call TRBJ1-2, with D hard to call. The TCR was taken from a man in his 70s with active or convalescent COVID-19. The CDR3 region is CATSGHRRGEGGYTF. The CDR3 nucleotides read TGTGCCACCAGTGGCCATAGGCGGGGAGAAGGGGGCTACACCTTC.